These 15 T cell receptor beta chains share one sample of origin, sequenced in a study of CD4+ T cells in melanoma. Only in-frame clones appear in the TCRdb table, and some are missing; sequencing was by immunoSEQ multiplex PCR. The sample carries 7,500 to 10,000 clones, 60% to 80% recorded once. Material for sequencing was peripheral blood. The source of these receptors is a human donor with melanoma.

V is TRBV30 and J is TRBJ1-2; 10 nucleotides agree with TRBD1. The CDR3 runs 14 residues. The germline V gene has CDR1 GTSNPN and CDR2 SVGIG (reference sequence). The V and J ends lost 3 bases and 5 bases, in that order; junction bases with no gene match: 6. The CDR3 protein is CAWRARTGGYGYTF. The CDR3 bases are TGTGCCTGGAGGGCAAGGACAGGGGGTTATGGCTACACCTTC.

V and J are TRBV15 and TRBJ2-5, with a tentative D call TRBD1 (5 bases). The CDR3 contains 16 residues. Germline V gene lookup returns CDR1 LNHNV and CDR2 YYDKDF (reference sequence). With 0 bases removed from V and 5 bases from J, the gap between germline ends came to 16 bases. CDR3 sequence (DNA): TGTGCCACCAGCAGAGATAGCTGGGGCACGCGGGAGACCCAGTACTTC. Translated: CATSRDSWGTRETQYF.

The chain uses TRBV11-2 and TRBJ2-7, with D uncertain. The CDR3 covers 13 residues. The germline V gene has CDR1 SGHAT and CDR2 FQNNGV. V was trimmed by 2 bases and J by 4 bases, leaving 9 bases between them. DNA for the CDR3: TGTGCCAGCAGCTTAAGCGACGGGTACGAGCAGTACTTC. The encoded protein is CASSLSDGYEQYF.

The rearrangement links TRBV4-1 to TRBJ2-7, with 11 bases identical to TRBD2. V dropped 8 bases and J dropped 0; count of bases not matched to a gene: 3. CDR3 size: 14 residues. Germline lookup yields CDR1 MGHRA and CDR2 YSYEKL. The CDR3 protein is CASHSGGASYEQYF. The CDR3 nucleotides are TGCGCCAGCCATAGCGGGGGGGCCTCCTACGAGCAGTACTTC.

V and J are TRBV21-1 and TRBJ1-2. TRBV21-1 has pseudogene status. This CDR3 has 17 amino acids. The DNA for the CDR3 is TGTGCCAGCAGCAAAGCCCCCCTCGGAGGGGGGGCAGTTGGCTACACCTTC. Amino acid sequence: CASSKAPLGGGAVGYTF.

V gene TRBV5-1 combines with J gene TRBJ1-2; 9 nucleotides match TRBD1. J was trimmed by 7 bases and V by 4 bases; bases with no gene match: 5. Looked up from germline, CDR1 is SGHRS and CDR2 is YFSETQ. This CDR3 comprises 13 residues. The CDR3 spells CASSQGQGVGYTF. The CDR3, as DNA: TGCGCCAGCAGCCAGGGACAGGGAGTTGGCTACACCTTC.

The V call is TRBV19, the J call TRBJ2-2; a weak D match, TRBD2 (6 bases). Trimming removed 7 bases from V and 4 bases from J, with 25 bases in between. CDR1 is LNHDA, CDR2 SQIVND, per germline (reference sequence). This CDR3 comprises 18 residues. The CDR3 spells CASIRRFRGERFTGELFF. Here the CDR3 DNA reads TGTGCCAGTATTCGGAGGTTTCGCGGGGAGCGCTTCACCGGGGAGCTGTTTTTT.

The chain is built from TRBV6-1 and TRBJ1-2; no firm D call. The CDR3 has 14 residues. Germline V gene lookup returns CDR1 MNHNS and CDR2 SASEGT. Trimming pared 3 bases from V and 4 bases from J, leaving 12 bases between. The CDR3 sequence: CASSDISASYGYTF. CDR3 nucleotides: TGTGCCAGCAGTGATATTTCAGCGAGCTATGGCTACACCTTC.

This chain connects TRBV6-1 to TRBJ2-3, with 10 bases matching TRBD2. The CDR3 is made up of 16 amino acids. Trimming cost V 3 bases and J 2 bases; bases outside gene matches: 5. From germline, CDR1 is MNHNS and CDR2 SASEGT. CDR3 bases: TGTGCCAGCAGTGATTCACTAGCGGGGTCCACAGATACGCAGTATTTT. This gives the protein CASSDSLAGSTDTQYF.

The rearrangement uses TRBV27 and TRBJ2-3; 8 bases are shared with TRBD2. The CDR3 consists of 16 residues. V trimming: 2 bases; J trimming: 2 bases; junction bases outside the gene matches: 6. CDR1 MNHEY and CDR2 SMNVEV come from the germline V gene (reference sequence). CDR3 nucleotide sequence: TGTGCCAGCAGTTTAGGGCGGGGGGTGGACACAGATACGCAGTATTTT. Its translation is CASSLGRGVDTDTQYF.

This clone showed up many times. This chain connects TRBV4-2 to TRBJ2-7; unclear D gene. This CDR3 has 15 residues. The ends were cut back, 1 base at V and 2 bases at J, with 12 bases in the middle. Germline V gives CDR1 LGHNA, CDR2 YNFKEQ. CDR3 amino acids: CASSQGPSPAYEQYF. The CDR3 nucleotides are TGTGCCAGCAGCCAAGGCCCCAGTCCAGCCTACGAGCAGTACTTC.

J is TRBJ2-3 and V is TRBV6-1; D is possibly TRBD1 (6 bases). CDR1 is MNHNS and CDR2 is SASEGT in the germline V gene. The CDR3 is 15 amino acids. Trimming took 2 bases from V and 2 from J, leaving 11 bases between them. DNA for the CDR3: TGTGCCAGCAGTGAAATAGGGGGTTACACAGATACGCAGTATTTT. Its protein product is CASSEIGGYTDTQYF.

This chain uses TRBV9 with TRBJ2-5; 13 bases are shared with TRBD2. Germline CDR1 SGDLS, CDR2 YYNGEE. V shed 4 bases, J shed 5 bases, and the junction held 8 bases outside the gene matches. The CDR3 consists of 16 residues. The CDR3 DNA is TGTGCCAGCAGCCCGGGGACTAGCGGGGTCGAGGAGACCCAGTACTTC. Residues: CASSPGTSGVEETQYF.

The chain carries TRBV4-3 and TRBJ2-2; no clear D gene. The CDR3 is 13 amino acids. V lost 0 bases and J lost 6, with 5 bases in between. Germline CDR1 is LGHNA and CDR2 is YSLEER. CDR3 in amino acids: CASSQDLAGELFF. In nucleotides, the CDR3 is TGCGCCAGCAGCCAAGATCTAGCCGGGGAGCTGTTTTTT.

The CDR3 sequence: CASSTSGGQETQYF. The CDR3 nucleotides read TGTGCCAGCAGCACTTCGGGGGGGCAAGAGACCCAGTACTTC. J is TRBJ2-5 and V is TRBV28, with 8 bases identical to TRBD2. The ends lost 6 bases at V and 2 bases at J; junction bases unmatched: 5. The CDR3 runs to 14 residues. CDR1 and CDR2 from the germline V gene are MDHEN and SYDVKM.